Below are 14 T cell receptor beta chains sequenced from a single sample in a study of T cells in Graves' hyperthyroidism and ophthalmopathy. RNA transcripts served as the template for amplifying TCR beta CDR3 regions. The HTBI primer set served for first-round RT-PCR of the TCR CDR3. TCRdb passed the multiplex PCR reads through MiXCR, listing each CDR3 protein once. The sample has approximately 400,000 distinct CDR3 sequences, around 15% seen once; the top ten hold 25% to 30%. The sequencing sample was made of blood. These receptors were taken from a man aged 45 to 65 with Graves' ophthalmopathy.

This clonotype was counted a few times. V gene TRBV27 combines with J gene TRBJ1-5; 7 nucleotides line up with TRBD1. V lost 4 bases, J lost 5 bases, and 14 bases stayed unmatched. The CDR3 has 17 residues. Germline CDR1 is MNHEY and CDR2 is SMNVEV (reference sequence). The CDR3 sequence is CASSSRQGGGVYQPQHF. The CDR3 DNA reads TGTGCCAGCAGTTCACGACAGGGAGGTGGTGTTTATCAGCCCCAGCATTTT.

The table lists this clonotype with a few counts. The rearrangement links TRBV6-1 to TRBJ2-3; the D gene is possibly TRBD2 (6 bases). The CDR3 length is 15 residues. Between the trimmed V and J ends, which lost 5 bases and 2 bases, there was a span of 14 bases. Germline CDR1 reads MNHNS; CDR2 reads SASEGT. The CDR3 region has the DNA TGTGCCAGCAGTTTTGCTAGCGCAACCACAGATACGCAGTATTTT. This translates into CASSFASATTDTQYF.

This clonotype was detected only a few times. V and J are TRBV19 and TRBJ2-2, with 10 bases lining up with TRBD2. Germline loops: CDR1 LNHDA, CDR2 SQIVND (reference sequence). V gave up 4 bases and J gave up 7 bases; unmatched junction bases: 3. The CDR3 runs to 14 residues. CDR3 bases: TGTGCCAGTAGTAAGGGACTAGCGAACGGGGAGCTGTTTTTT. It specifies CASSKGLANGELFF.

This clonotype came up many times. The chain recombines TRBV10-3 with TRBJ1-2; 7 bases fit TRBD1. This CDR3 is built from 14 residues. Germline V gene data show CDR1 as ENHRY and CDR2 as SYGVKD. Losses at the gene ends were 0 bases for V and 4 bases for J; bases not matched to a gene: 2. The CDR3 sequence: CAISESTGPYGYTF. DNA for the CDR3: TGTGCCATCAGTGAGTCGACAGGGCCCTATGGCTACACCTTC.

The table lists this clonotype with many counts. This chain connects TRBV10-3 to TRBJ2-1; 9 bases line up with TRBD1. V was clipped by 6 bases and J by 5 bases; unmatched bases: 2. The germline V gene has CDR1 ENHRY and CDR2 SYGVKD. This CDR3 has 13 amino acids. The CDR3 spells CAIRDRGNNEQFF. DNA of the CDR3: TGTGCCATCAGGGACAGGGGAAACAATGAGCAGTTCTTC.

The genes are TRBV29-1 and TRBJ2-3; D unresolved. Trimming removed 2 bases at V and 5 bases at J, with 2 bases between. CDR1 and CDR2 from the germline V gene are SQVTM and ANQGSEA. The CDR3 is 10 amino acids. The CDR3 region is CSVERDTQYF. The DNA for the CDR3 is TGCAGCGTTGAAAGAGATACGCAGTATTTT.

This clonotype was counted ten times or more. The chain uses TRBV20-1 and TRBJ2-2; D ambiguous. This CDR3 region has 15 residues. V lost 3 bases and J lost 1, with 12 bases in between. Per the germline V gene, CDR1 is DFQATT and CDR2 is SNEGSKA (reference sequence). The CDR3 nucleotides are TGCAGTGCTAGCCAACCTAGGATGAACACCGGGGAGCTGTTTTTT. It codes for CSASQPRMNTGELFF.

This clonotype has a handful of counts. The CDR3 loop is CASSFWQDTGELFF. The CDR3 coding sequence is TGTGCCAGCAGTTTCTGGCAGGACACCGGGGAGCTGTTTTTT. The chain couples TRBV12-3 or TRBV12-4 to TRBJ2-2; unclear D gene. The length of the CDR3 is 14 residues. V was cut by 3 bases and J by 3 bases, with 8 bases left in between.

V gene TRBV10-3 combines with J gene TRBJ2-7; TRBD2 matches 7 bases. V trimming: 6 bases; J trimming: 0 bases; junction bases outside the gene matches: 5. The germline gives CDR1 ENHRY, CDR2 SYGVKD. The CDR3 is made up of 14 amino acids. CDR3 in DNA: TGTGCCATCAGCCCTAGCGGTAGCTCCTACGAGCAGTACTTC. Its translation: CAISPSGSSYEQYF.

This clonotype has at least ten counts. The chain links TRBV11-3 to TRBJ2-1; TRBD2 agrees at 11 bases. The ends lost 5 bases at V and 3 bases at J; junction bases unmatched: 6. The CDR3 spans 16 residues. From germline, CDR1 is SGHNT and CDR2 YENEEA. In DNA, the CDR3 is TGTGCCAGCAGCACCCGAACTAGCGGGGGCTACAATGAGCAGTTCTTC. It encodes CASSTRTSGGYNEQFF.

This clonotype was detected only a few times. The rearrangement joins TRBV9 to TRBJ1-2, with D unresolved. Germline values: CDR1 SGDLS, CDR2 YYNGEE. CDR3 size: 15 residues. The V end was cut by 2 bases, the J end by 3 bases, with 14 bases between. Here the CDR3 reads CASSVSRENHYGYTF. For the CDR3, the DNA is TGTGCCAGCAGCGTCTCGAGGGAGAACCACTATGGCTACACCTTC.

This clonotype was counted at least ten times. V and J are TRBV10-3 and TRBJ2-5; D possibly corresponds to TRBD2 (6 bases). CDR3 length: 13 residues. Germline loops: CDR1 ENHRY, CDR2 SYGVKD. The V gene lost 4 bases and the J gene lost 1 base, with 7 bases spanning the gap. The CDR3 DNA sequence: TGTGCCATCAGTGGCGGGATCCAAGAGACCCAGTACTTC. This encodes CAISGGIQETQYF.

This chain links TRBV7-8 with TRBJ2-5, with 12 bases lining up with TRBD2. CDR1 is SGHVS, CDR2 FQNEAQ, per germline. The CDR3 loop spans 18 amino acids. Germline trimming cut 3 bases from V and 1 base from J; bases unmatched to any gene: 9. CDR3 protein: CASSLAPGLAGTQETQYF. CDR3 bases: TGTGCCAGCAGCTTGGCCCCGGGACTAGCGGGTACCCAAGAGACCCAGTACTTC.

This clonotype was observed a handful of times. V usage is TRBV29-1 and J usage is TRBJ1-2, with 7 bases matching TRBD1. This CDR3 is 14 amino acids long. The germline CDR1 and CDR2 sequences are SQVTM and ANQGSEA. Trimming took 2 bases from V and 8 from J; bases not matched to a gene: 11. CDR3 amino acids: CSVETSGQVRGYTF. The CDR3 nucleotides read TGCAGCGTTGAAACCTCCGGACAGGTCAGAGGCTACACCTTC.